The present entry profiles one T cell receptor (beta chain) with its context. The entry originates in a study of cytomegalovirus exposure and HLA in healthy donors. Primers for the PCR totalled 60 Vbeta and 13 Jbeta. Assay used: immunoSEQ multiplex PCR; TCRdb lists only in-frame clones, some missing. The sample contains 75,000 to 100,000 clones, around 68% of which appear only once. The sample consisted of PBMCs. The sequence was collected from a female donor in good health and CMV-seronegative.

The CDR3 spells CASSEGSSGVRETQYF. Here the CDR3 DNA reads TGTGCCAGCAGTGAAGGAAGTAGCGGGGTTCGAGAGACCCAGTACTTC. This chain joins TRBV6-1 and TRBJ2-5, with 8 bases lining up with TRBD2. Germline V gives CDR1 MNHNS, CDR2 SASEGT. The CDR3 is made up of 16 amino acids. Losses at the gene ends were 1 base for V and 4 bases for J; bases not matched to a gene: 8.